Listed below are T cell receptor beta chains from one sample, sequenced in a study of response to subunit inactivated influenza vaccine. MiXCR was run by TCRdb on the RT-PCR reads, yielding one entry per CDR3 protein. The sample has hundreds of thousands of distinct CDR3 sequences; 15% to 18% are singletons. The sample in question was PBMCs from blood, obtained approximately 12 days after vaccination. All receptors derive from a man in his fifties who received an inactivated influenza vaccine. The CDR3 runs from the conserved cysteine through the conserved F or W. The D gene is left open where the match is weak. Rows give clone size only sometimes, using once, few, many, or a class for an expanded clone.

j_call clone_size d_call v_call cdr3_aa cdr3_nt
TRBJ2-1 few TRBD2 TRBV15 CATSRDLASGGRTSYNEQFF TGTGCCACCAGCAGAGATCTCGCTAGCGGGGGCCGGACCTCCTACAATGAGCAGTTCTTC
TRBJ2-1 - TRBD2 TRBV30 CAWRGGPGLAGGLSSYNEQFF TGTGCCTGGAGGGGGGGGCCGGGACTAGCGGGAGGTCTAAGCTCCTACAATGAGCAGTTCTTC
TRBJ2-7 few - TRBV4-3 CASSQDITPTYEQYF TGCGCCAGCAGCCAAGATATTACACCTACCTACGAGCAGTACTTC
TRBJ1-4 - - TRBV28 CASSFRGANEKLFF TGTGCCAGCAGTTTCCGGGGGGCTAATGAAAAACTGTTTTTT
TRBJ1-1 few TRBD1 TRBV29-1 CSVEFFGQAHTEAFF TGCAGCGTCGAATTTTTTGGACAGGCCCACACTGAAGCTTTCTTT
TRBJ2-7 - TRBD1 TRBV20-1 CSARDLDRDILESSYEQYF TGCAGTGCTAGAGATTTGGACAGGGATATTTTAGAGAGCTCCTACGAGCAGTACTTC
TRBJ2-1 few TRBD2 TRBV29-1 CSVDPSGGNYNEQFF TGCAGCGTTGACCCTAGCGGGGGGAACTACAATGAGCAGTTCTTC
TRBJ2-1 few TRBD1 TRBV10-3 CAISGDRAYNEQFF TGTGCCATCAGTGGGGACAGGGCATACAATGAGCAGTTCTTC
TRBJ2-7 - - TRBV29-1 CSGRTGPERYEQYF TGCAGCGGCAGGACTGGGCCGGAGAGGTACGAGCAGTACTTC
TRBJ2-3 many - TRBV5-1 CASSLGSPTDTQYF TGCGCCAGCAGCTTGGGTTCCCCCACAGATACGCAGTATTTT
TRBJ2-1 - TRBD2 TRBV5-1 CASSPGTSGTRSYNEQFF TGCGCCAGCAGCCCCGGGACTAGCGGGACCCGCTCCTACAATGAGCAGTTCTTC
TRBJ1-5 many - TRBV24-1 CATSEGSSNQPQHF TGTGCCACCAGTGAAGGGTCTAGCAATCAGCCCCAGCATTTT
TRBJ2-4 - TRBD1 TRBV11-2 CASSPGTVGNIQYF TGTGCCAGCAGCCCTGGGACAGTCGGAAACATTCAGTACTTC